The source of this T cell receptor beta chain is a study of blood T cell repertoires in COVID-19. Study background: Samples representing acute and convalescent COVID-19 were sourced from the United States, Italy and Spain.

Methods used by the authors: Amplification with reference gene primers provided the estimates of nucleated cell counts. Assay used: immunoSEQ multiplex PCR; TCRdb lists only in-frame clones, some missing. The V and J calls and the clone size are those of that table, but D and trimming were determined from the DNA. Of 90,000 to 130,000 clones in the sample, about 80% were seen once. Germline-derived CDR1 and CDR2 are SGHRS and YFSETQ. The CDR3 spans 14 residues. The ends lost 5 bases at V and 4 bases at J; junction bases unmatched: 7. The sample comprised peripheral blood. This chain joins TRBV5-1 and TRBJ1-2, with 8 bases lining up with TRBD1. This receptor was obtained from a woman older than 75 with active or convalescent COVID-19. The CDR3 nucleotides are TGCGCCAGCAGACCAACCACAGGGGGCTATGGCTACACCTTC. Translation gives CASRPTTGGYGYTF. The full variable domain, rest sourced from reference TRBV5-1 and TRBJ1-2, is KAGVTQTPRYLIKTRGQQVTLSCSPISGHRSVSWYQQTPGQGLQFLFEYFSETQRNKGNFPGRFSGRQFSNSRSEMNVSTLELGDSALYLCASRPTTGGYGYTFGSGTRLTVV.